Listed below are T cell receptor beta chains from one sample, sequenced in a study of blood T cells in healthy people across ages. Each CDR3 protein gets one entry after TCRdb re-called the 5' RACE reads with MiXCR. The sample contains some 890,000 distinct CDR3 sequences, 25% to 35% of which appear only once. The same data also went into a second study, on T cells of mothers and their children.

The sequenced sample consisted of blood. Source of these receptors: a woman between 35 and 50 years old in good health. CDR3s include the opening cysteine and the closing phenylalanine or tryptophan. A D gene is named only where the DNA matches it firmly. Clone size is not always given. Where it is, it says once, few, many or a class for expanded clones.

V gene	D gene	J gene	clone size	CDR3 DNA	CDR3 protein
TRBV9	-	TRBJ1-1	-	TGTGCCAGCAGCGGAGAGGACGGAGACTTGAACACTGAAGCTTTCTTT	CASSGEDGDLNTEAFF
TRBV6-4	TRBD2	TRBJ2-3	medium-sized	TGTGCCAGCAGTGACTCTAGCGGGGGCACAGATACGCAGTATTTT	CASSDSSGGTDTQYF
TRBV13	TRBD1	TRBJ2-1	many	TGTGCCAGCAGAAAGGGCGACAGGGCAAACAATGAGCAGTTCTTC	CASRKGDRANNEQFF
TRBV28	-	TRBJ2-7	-	TGTGCCAGCAGTTTCTGGGACCGGACCTACGAGCAGTACTTC	CASSFWDRTYEQYF
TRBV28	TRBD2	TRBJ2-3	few	TGTGCCAGCAGTGCCCCGGGACTAGCGGCCACAGATACGCAGTATTTT	CASSAPGLAATDTQYF
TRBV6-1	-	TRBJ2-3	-	TGTGCCAGCAGTGAAAGTGGGGGGACATTGGGCACAGATACGCAGTATTTT	CASSESGGTLGTDTQYF
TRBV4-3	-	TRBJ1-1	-	TGCGCCAGCAGCCAAGATGGGGGGGGACGAACTGAAGCTTTCTTT	CASSQDGGGRTEAFF
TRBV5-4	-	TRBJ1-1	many	TGTGCCAGCAGCTTGTTGACGAACACTGAAGCTTTCTTT	CASSLLTNTEAFF
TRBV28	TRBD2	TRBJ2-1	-	TGTGCCAGCAGTCCCCGGACTAGCGGGGGGGCTCGTTTATCCTACAATGAGCAGTTCTTC	CASSPRTSGGARLSYNEQFF
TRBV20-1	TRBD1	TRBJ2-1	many	TGCAGTGCTAGAGATCCCTTTGGGACAGGGGTCAACAATGAGCAGTTCTTC	CSARDPFGTGVNNEQFF
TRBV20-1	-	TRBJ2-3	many	TGCAGTGCTAGAGATTTGGGGCAGGGAAATTCTGATACGCAGTATTTT	CSARDLGQGNSDTQYF
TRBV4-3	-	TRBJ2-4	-	TGCGCCAGCAGCCCGAACACCGGGATAGCCAAAAACATTCAGTACTTC	CASSPNTGIAKNIQYF
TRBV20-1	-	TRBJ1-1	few	TGCAGTGCCCCCTTTGGGCTCATGAACACTGAAGCTTTCTTT	CSAPFGLMNTEAFF
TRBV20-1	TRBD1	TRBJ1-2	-	TGCAGTGCTGCAGGGGGCGCGGGCTATGGCTACGCCTTC	CSAAGGAGYGYAF
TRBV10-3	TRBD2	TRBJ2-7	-	TGTGCCATCAACCCAGCGGGAGCAACAGGCGAGCAGTACTTC	CAINPAGATGEQYF
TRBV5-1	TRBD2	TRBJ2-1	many	TGCGCCAGCAGCTTGGGAGCGGGGGGCTCCTACAATGAGCAGTTCTTC	CASSLGAGGSYNEQFF
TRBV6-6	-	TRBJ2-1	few	TGTGCCAGCACCGGACCCAACTACAATGAGCAGTTCTTC	CASTGPNYNEQFF
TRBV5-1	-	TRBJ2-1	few	TGCGCCAGCAGCTCATTAGGGGGGCCATCCTACAATGAGCAGTTCTTC	CASSSLGGPSYNEQFF
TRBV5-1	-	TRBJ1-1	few	TGCGCCAGCAGCTTGGAGACCCACACTGAAGCTTTCTTT	CASSLETHTEAFF
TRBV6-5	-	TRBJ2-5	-	TGTGCCAGCAGAGGCTCAGGGGTAGAGACCCAGTACTTC	CASRGSGVETQYF
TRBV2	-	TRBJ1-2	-	TGTGCCAGCAAGGCTAACCCTACGGGCTACACCTTC	CASKANPTGYTF
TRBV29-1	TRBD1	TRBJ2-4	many	TGCAGCGCGACCGGGACAGGTCGAAACATTCAGTACTTC	CSATGTGRNIQYF
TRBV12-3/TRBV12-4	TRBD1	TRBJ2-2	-	TGTGCCAGCAGTCGAGGGGGCCTGGACACCGGGGAGCTGTTTTTT	CASSRGGLDTGELFF
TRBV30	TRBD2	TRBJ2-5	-	TGTGCCTGGAGTGGGGGACTAGCGGAAGAGACCCAGTACTTC	CAWSGGLAEETQYF
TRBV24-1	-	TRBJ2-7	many	TGTGCCACCAGTGACGGGTCCTACGAGCAGTACTTC	CATSDGSYEQYF
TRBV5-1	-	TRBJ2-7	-	TGCGCCAGCAGCCCGGAGGGGGCCCAATACGAGCAGTACTTC	CASSPEGAQYEQYF
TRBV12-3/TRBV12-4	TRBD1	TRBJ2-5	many	TGTGCCAGCAGTCCCTCCATGACAGGGCTGGAGACCCAGTACTTC	CASSPSMTGLETQYF
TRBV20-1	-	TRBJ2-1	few	TGCAGTGCTAGGAAAAGGCGGCAGGGAGGCTCCTACAATGAGCAGTTCTTC	CSARKRRQGGSYNEQFF
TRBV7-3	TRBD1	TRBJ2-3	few	TGTGCCAGCAGCTTACAGGGGGCGAGGGCAGATACGCAGTATTTT	CASSLQGARADTQYF
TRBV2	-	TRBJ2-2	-	TGTGCCCGCAGTGGGGGGGGCCCGAACACCGGGGAGCTGTTTTTT	CARSGGGPNTGELFF
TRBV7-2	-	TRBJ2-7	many	TGTGCCAGCAGCTTAGGGGGTCGAGGACCCTACGAGCAGTACTTC	CASSLGGRGPYEQYF
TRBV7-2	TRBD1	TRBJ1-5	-	TGTGCCAGCAGCTTGGACAGGGGGCTAGGTCAGCCCCAGCATTTT	CASSLDRGLGQPQHF
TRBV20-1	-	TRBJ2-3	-	TGCAGTGCTAGCCGGCCGGTGACAGGTACGCAGTATTTT	CSASRPVTGTQYF
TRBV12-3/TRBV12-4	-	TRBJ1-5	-	TGTGCCAGCAGCTTACTAGACAATCAGCCCCAGCATTTT	CASSLLDNQPQHF
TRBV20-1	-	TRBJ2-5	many	TGCAGTGCGGTACGGTTATTACGCGTTGAAGAGACCCAGTACTTC	CSAVRLLRVEETQYF
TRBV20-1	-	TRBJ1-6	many	TGCAGTGCTCCAAGGTCCAGCTCCTATAATTCACCCCTCCACTTT	CSAPRSSSYNSPLHF